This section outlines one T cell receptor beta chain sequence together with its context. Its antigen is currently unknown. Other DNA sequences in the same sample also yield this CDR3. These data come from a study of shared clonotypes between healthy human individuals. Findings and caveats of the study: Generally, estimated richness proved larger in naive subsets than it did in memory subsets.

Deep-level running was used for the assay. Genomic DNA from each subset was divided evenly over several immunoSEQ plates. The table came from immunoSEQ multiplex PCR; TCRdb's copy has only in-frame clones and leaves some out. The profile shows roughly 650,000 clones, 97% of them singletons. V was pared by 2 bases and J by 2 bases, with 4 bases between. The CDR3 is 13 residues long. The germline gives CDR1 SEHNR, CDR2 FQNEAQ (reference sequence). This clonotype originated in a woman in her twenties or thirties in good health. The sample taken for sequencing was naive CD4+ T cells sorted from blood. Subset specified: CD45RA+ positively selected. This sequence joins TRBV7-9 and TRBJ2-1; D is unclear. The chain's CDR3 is CASSLTAYNEQFF. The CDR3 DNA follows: TGTGCCAGCAGCTTAACTGCCTACAATGAGCAGTTCTTC.